This entry lists 22 T cell receptor beta chains sequenced from one sample in a study of OX40 agonist ivuxolimab in advanced cancers. Profiled with immunoSEQ multiplex PCR; TCRdb holds only in-frame clones, not every one. The data show some 90,000 clones, around 87% seen once. The sequencing used CD4+ or CD8+ T cells sorted from blood, collected in a trial of the OX40 agonist ivuxolimab. The receptors were gathered from an adult with an advanced solid tumor such as melanoma, head and neck, liver or kidney cancer.

A word on this clone: This same CDR3 is encoded by further DNA sequences in the sample. This chain links TRBV9 with TRBJ2-2; D call uncertain. Trimming left V 0 bases short and J 2 bases short, with 5 bases between. CDR1 SGDLS and CDR2 YYNGEE come from the germline V gene. This CDR3 region has 14 residues. CDR3 sequence reads: CASSVVPNTGELFF. In DNA form, the CDR3 reads TGTGCCAGCAGCGTAGTCCCCAACACCGGGGAGCTGTTTTTT.

The V and J genes are TRBV6-6 and TRBJ1-2, with TRBD1 as a possible D gene (5 bases). The V gene lost 0 bases and the J gene lost 4 bases, with 9 bases spanning the gap. The germline V gene has CDR1 MNHNY and CDR2 SVGAGI (reference sequence). The CDR3 totals 14 residues. The CDR3 DNA reads TGTGCCAGCAGTTACTCTCAGGGTTCCTATGGCTACACCTTC. It specifies CASSYSQGSYGYTF.

The rearrangement uses TRBV18 and TRBJ1-4; D uncertain. This CDR3 has 15 residues. V dropped 0 bases and J dropped 3 bases, with 8 bases sitting between them. The germline V gene encodes CDR1 KGHSH and CDR2 LQKENI. The CDR3 is CASSPPVGSNEKLFF. CDR3 bases: TGTGCCAGCTCACCACCGGTCGGATCTAATGAAAAACTGTTTTTT.

V and J are TRBV5-8 and TRBJ2-2; D is unclear. V dropped 0 bases and J dropped 4 bases, with 7 bases sitting between them. This CDR3 has 14 amino acids. Germline CDR1 SGHTS, CDR2 YDEGEE. The CDR3 reads CASSLVGSTGELFF. The CDR3 DNA reads TGTGCCAGCAGCTTGGTGGGCAGCACCGGGGAGCTGTTTTTT.

The rearrangement links TRBV6-6 to TRBJ1-3, with 7 bases lining up with TRBD1. Per the germline V gene, CDR1 is MNHNY and CDR2 is SVGAGI (reference sequence). The V and J ends lost 2 bases and 3 bases, in that order; junction bases with no gene match: 7. This CDR3 has 16 residues. The CDR3 DNA sequence: TGTGCCAGCAGTTACACCCCAACAGGGGTTGGAAACACCATATATTTT. As protein: CASSYTPTGVGNTIYF.

The chain employs TRBV11-2 and TRBJ1-4; no firm D call. Germline CDR1 is SGHAT and CDR2 is FQNNGV. Trimming took 1 base from V and 4 from J, leaving 7 bases between them. This CDR3 region has 14 residues. For the CDR3, the DNA is TGTGCCAGCAGCTTAGCTGGGGTTAATGAAAAACTGTTTTTT. This gives the protein CASSLAGVNEKLFF.

V is TRBV11-3 and J is TRBJ2-2; D is possibly TRBD1 (6 bases). Germline values: CDR1 SGHNT, CDR2 YENEEA. The CDR3 is 15 amino acids. V was trimmed by 5 bases and J by 0 bases, leaving 10 bases between them. The CDR3 coding sequence is TGTGCCAGCAGCATACAGGGCCCGAACACCGGGGAGCTGTTTTTT. The encoded protein is CASSIQGPNTGELFF.

The chain links TRBV13 to TRBJ1-2; 9 bases align to TRBD1. Trimming at V came to 3 bases and at J to 8 bases, leaving 10 bases not matched to a gene. Germline V gene sequence: CDR1 PRHDT, CDR2 FYEKMQ (reference sequence). The CDR3 totals 15 residues. The CDR3 here is CASSFGGTGRLGYTF. CDR3 nucleotides: TGTGCCAGCAGCTTTGGAGGGACAGGGAGATTGGGCTACACCTTC.

The rearrangement links TRBV27 to TRBJ1-1, with D possibly matching TRBD1 (6 bases). The CDR3 length is 15 residues. V dropped 7 bases and J dropped 3 bases, with 18 bases sitting between them. Germline CDR1 MNHEY, CDR2 SMNVEV (reference sequence). The CDR3 loop is CASKLTLGGYTEAFF. The DNA of the CDR3 is TGTGCCAGCAAGTTGACCTTGGGGGGCTACACTGAAGCTTTCTTT.

This chain uses TRBV5-1 with TRBJ2-5; D remains unclear. V shed 0 bases and J shed 5 bases, with 8 bases lying between them. Germline assignment: CDR1 SGHRS and CDR2 YFSETQ. The CDR3 is 13 residues long. For the CDR3, the DNA is TGCGCCAGCAGCTTGGAGGGATTGGAGACCCAGTACTTC. Its translation: CASSLEGLETQYF.

The V gene is TRBV29-1, the J gene TRBJ2-1; D gene ambiguous. The CDR3 runs 14 residues. Deletions cut 4 bases from V and 0 bases from J, with 10 bases between. The germline CDR1 and CDR2 sequences are SQVTM and ANQGSEA. The CDR3, as DNA: TGCAGCGTTGCTGAAAGGGTCTCCTACAATGAGCAGTTCTTC. Encoded protein: CSVAERVSYNEQFF.

This chain connects TRBV28 to TRBJ1-5; perhaps TRBD1 as D (6 bases). V was clipped by 5 bases and J by 1 base, with 15 bases between them. The length of the CDR3 is 16 residues. Germline CDR1 is MDHEN and CDR2 is SYDVKM. CDR3 DNA: TGTGCCAGCAGTCCCGCCCGACAGGAGAGCAATCAGCCCCAGCATTTT. This sequence encodes CASSPARQESNQPQHF.

The chain couples TRBV9 to TRBJ2-7; the match to TRBD1 covers 8 bases. This CDR3 spans 16 amino acids. Germline V gene sequence: CDR1 SGDLS, CDR2 YYNGEE. The J segment lost 1 base and the V segment lost 3 bases, leaving 9 bases of the junction unmatched. The CDR3 spells CASSGPQGVRSYEQYF. The CDR3 region has the DNA TGTGCCAGCAGCGGGCCACAGGGGGTGCGTTCCTACGAGCAGTACTTC. The full variable domain, its missing parts supplied by reference TRBV9 and TRBJ2-7, is DSGVTQTPKHLITATGQRVTLRCSPRSGDLSVYWYQQSLDQGLQFLIQYYNGEERAKGNILERFSAQQFPDLHSELNLSSLELGDSALYFCASSGPQGVRSYEQYFGPGTRLTVT.

The chain employs TRBV9 and TRBJ2-7; 7 bases are a match to TRBD2. J gave up 3 bases and V 1 base, and 4 bases lay outside the gene matches. The V gene's germline CDR1 is SGDLS and CDR2 YYNGEE. The CDR3 runs 14 residues. The CDR3 bases are TGTGCCAGCAGCGTAACTAGCGCGCTCTACGAGCAGTACTTC. This gives the protein CASSVTSALYEQYF.

This sequence joins TRBV6-1 and TRBJ1-3; tentative D call: TRBD1 (5 bases). This CDR3 contains 19 residues. Germline V gene sequence: CDR1 MNHNS, CDR2 SASEGT. The V gene lost 2 bases and the J gene lost 0 bases, with 20 bases spanning the gap. CDR3: CASSERDGSQGGSGNTIYF. The CDR3 DNA is TGTGCCAGCAGTGAAAGGGACGGATCCCAGGGTGGCTCTGGAAACACCATATATTTT.

The V gene is TRBV5-6, the J gene TRBJ1-2, with no clear D. The V end lost 4 bases, the J end lost 8 bases, and 18 bases lay between the germline ends. This CDR3 contains 14 residues. Germline CDR1 reads SGHDT; CDR2 reads YYEEEE. DNA for the CDR3: TGTGCCAGCAGCAGACCGACGGCAACGAGAGGCTACACCTTC. Its protein is CASSRPTATRGYTF. The whole variable domain, remainder taken from reference TRBV5-6 and TRBJ1-2, is DAGVTQSPTHLIKTRGQQVTLRCSPKSGHDTVSWYQQALGQGPQFIFQYYEEEERQRGNFPDRFSGHQFPNYSSELNVNALLLGDSALYLCASSRPTATRGYTFGSGTRLTVV.

The chain uses TRBV9 and TRBJ2-7; a weak D match, TRBD2 (5 bases). Germline CDR1 and CDR2: SGDLS and YYNGEE. This CDR3 has 14 residues. The V gene lost 2 bases and the J gene lost 0 bases, with 9 bases spanning the gap. CDR3 residues: CASSVDYGSYEQYF. Written as DNA, the CDR3 is TGTGCCAGCAGCGTCGACTATGGCTCCTACGAGCAGTACTTC.

The chain recombines TRBV15 with TRBJ1-1; no definite D call. Germline V gene data show CDR1 as LNHNV and CDR2 as YYDKDF (reference sequence). Trimming left V 0 bases short and J 1 base short, with 12 bases between. This CDR3 region has 16 residues. The CDR3 region is CATSRDSARQNTEAFF. Written as DNA, the CDR3 is TGTGCCACCAGCAGAGATTCGGCACGGCAGAACACTGAAGCTTTCTTT.

This clone was seen just once. The V gene is TRBV7-9, the J gene TRBJ1-2; TRBD1 matches at 9 bases. V dropped 1 base and J dropped 7; count of bases not matched to a gene: 4. This CDR3 is 14 amino acids long. The germline V gene encodes CDR1 SEHNR and CDR2 FQNEAQ (reference sequence). CDR3 nucleotides: TGTGCCAGCAGCTTAGACAGGGGGCTGAGTGGCTACACCTTC. This encodes CASSLDRGLSGYTF.

The chain is built from TRBV7-2 and TRBJ2-7; possible D gene TRBD1, 5 bases. Germline loops: CDR1 SGHTA, CDR2 FQGNSA. CDR3 length: 14 residues. Trimming cost V 2 bases and J 5 bases, with 13 bases left between them. The CDR3 DNA reads TGTGCCAGCAGCTTATTTCAGGGCGCCCACGAGCAGTACGTC. This encodes CASSLFQGAHEQYV.

V and J are TRBV25-1 and TRBJ2-7, with 11 bases aligning to TRBD2. Germline V gene data show CDR1 as MGHDK and CDR2 as SYGVNS. This CDR3 is 15 amino acids long. V lost 2 bases, J lost 3 bases, and 3 bases stayed unmatched. CDR3 residues: CASSEVGTSGYEQYF. CDR3 in DNA: TGTGCCAGCAGTGAAGTGGGGACTAGCGGCTACGAGCAGTACTTC.

V usage is TRBV7-2 and J usage is TRBJ2-3, with 9 nucleotides matching TRBD2. CDR1 and CDR2 (germline): SGHTA, FQGNSA. V gave up 5 bases and J gave up 2 bases; unmatched junction bases: 8. The CDR3 is 16 residues long. In DNA, the CDR3 is TGTGCCAGCAGCCTAGGAGCGGGAGGCCTCACAGATACGCAGTATTTT. This translates into CASSLGAGGLTDTQYF.